The rows below give T cell receptor beta chains drawn from one sample of a study of T cells in Graves' hyperthyroidism and ophthalmopathy. One entry per CDR3 protein, called by TCRdb with MiXCR from the multiplex PCR reads. The table shows some 510,000 distinct CDR3 sequences, with around 45% occurring only once. Sequences were obtained from peripheral blood or thyroid tissue (not recorded which). The receptors stem from a woman aged 18-30 years with Graves' hyperthyroidism. Both conserved end residues are part of each CDR3.

V gene	J gene	CDR3 protein
TRBV7-2	TRBJ1-3	CASSLSAPSSGNTIYF
TRBV10-1	TRBJ2-2	CASRDSTGKAGELFF
TRBV11-3	TRBJ1-4	CASSLGTCEKLFF
TRBV20-1	TRBJ1-6	CSANRDIGSPLHF
TRBV6-1	TRBJ1-5	CASKRTGGAQPQHF
TRBV25-1	TRBJ1-4	CASSRRPASNEKLFF
TRBV29-1	TRBJ2-5	CSVESTGDPETQYF
TRBV9	TRBJ1-2	CASSDPHGYTF
TRBV10-3	TRBJ1-2	CAIRLLQGKSYTF
TRBV12-3/TRBV12-4	TRBJ2-5	CASSPGLAGEKGETQYF
TRBV7-2	TRBJ2-7	CASSLGRTFEQYF
TRBV12-3/TRBV12-4	TRBJ2-5	CASRGLYQETQYF
TRBV12-3/TRBV12-4	TRBJ1-5	CASSQVGRGRHQPQHF
TRBV6-1	TRBJ2-2	CASKEGGGELFF
TRBV12-5	TRBJ1-4	CASGLPGEGSTNEKLFF
TRBV5-8	TRBJ2-7	CASSRGPGQYYEQYF
TRBV10-3	TRBJ2-5	CASSTTRWETQYF
TRBV7-9	TRBJ2-7	CASSLHSYEQYF
TRBV2	TRBJ2-5	CASGPRTGGRETQYF